This T cell receptor (beta chain) derives from a study of cytomegalovirus exposure and HLA in healthy donors. Points on this clone: Its specificity is not known.

The donors were part of the 120-subject validation cohort, which stood apart from the approximately 700-subject first cohort. Looked up from germline, CDR1 is LGHNA and CDR2 is YNFKEQ. V trimming: 4 bases; J trimming: 4 bases; junction bases outside the gene matches: 8. CDR3 size: 16 residues. Whole-study results and caveats: Subsequent analysis of the roughly 120 validation repertoires found a tendency for first-cohort TCR clusters to co-occur. In vitro work confirmed that a few CMV-associated chains recognize CMV antigens. Researchers catalogued about 150 TCR beta chains as cytomegalovirus-associated.

Libraries were prepared by immunoSEQ multiplex PCR; TCRdb keeps only in-frame clonotypes and omits some of them. The sample records 120,000 to 150,000 clones, about 86% being singletons. What was sequenced was PBMCs. This TCR was sampled from a man aged 18 to 29 in good health and CMV-seronegative. The V call is TRBV4-2, the J call TRBJ2-1; TRBD1 matches at 9 bases. In DNA, the CDR3 is TGTGCCAGCAGCCCGGCCAGCGGGACAGGGTACAATGAGCAGTTCTTC. This gives the protein CASSPASGTGYNEQFF.